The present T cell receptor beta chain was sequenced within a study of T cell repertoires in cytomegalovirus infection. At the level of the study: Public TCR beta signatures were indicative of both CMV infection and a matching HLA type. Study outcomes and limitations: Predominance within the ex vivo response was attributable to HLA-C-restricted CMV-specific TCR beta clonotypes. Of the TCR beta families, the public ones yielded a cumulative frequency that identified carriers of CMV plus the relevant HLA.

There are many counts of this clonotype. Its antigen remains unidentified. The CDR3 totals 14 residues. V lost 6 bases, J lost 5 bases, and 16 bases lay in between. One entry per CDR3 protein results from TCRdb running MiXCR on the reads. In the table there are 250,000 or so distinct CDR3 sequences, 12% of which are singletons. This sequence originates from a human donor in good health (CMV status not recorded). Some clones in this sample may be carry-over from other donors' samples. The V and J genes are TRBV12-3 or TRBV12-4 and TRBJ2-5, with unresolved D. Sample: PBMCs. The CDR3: CASSPLRSAETQYF. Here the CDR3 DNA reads TGTGCCAGCAGCCCTCTCCGATCGGCGGAGACCCAGTACTTC.